This TCR beta chain stems from a study of cytomegalovirus exposure and HLA in healthy donors. Whole-study context: Tens of millions of unique TCRs from HLA-typed donors made up an early data release. Regarding the study as a whole: Under in vitro conditions, a few CMV-associated chains were confirmed as specific for CMV antigens. In a later analysis, 15,000 to 20,000 TCR beta sequences were associated with HLA alleles at 0.05 false discovery rate.

Turning to this clone: The antigen is unknown.

The PCR was carried out with 60 Vbeta primers and 13 Jbeta primers. Assay used: immunoSEQ multiplex PCR; TCRdb lists only in-frame clones, some missing. This sample yields some 120,000 clones, of which around 83% are seen a single time; approximately 1% belongs to the top ten. The CDR3 is 12 amino acids. Germline lookup yields CDR1 MNHNY and CDR2 SVGAGI (reference sequence). Although they were nominally healthy when sampled, donors likely had unrecorded immune exposures. The V and J genes are TRBV6-6 and TRBJ2-5; D unresolved. The J call is uncertain, as TRBJ2-7 better fits the DNA end. The receptor's source is a human donor in good health. The sequenced material came from PBMCs. CDR3 sequence (DNA): TGTGCCAGCAGCCCACAAGACTACGAGCAGTACTTC. It translates to CASSPQDYEQYF.